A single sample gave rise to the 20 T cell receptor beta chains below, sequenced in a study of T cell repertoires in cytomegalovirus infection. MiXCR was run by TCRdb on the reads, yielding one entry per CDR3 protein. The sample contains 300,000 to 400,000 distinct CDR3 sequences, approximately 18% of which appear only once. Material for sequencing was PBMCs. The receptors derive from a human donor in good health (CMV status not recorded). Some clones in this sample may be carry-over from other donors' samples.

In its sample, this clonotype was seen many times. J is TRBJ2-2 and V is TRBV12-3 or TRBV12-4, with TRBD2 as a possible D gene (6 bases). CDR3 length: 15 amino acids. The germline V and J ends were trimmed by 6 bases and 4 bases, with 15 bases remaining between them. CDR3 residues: CASSHTAGGTGELFF. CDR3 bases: TGTGCCAGCAGCCATACGGCCGGGGGCACCGGGGAGCTGTTTTTT.

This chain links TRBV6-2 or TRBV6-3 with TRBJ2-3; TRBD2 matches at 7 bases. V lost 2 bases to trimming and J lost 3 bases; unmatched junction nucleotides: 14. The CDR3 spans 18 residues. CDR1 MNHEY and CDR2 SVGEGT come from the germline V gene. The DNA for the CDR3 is TGTGCCAGCAGTTACGAAATAGCGGCCCGGGAGGAGACAGATACGCAGTATTTT. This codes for CASSYEIAAREETDTQYF.

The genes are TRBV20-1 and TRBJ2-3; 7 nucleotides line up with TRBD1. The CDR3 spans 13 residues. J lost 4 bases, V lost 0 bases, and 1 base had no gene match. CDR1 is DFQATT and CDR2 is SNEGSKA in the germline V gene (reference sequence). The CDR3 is CSARDGQADTQYF. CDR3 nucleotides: TGCAGTGCTAGAGATGGACAGGCAGATACGCAGTATTTT.

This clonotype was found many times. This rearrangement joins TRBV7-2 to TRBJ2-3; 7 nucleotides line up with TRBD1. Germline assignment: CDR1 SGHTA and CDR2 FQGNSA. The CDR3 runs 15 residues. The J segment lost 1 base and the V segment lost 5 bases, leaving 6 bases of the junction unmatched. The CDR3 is CASSARGQGTDTQYF. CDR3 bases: TGTGCCAGCAGCGCTCGCGGACAGGGCACAGATACGCAGTATTTT.

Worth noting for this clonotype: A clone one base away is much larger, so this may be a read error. CDR3 protein: CASSLLQGRNEQCF. In nucleotides, the CDR3 is TGCGCCAGCAGTCTCCTACAGGGAAGGAATGAGCAGTGCTTC. The V call is TRBV5-1, the J call TRBJ2-1; TRBD1 is a possible D gene (6 bases). Germline lookup yields CDR1 SGHRS and CDR2 YFSETQ. The CDR3 extends over 14 amino acids. Complete variable domain (other parts from reference TRBV5-1 and TRBJ2-1): KAGVTQTPRYLIKTRGQQVTLSCSPISGHRSVSWYQQTPGQGLQFLFEYFSETQRNKGNFPGRFSGRQFSNSRSEMNVSTLELGDSALYLCASSLLQGRNEQCFGPGTRLTVL.

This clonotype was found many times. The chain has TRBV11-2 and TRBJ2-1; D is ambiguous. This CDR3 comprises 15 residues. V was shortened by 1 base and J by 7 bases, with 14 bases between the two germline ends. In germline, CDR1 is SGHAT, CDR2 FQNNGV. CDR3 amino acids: CASSLVGSSRNEQFF. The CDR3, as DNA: TGTGCCAGCAGCTTAGTAGGCTCGTCGAGGAATGAGCAGTTCTTC. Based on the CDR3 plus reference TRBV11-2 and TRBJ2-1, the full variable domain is EAGVAQSPRYKIIEKRQSVAFWCNPISGHATLYWYQQILGQGPKLLIQFQNNGVVDDSQLPKDRFSAERLKGVDSTLKIQPAKLEDSAVYLCASSLVGSSRNEQFFGPGTRLTVL.

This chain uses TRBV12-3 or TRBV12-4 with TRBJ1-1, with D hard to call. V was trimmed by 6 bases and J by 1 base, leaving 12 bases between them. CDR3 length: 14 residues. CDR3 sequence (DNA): TGTGCCAGCAGCCCCTCGGAGGCGAACACTGAAGCTTTCTTT. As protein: CASSPSEANTEAFF.

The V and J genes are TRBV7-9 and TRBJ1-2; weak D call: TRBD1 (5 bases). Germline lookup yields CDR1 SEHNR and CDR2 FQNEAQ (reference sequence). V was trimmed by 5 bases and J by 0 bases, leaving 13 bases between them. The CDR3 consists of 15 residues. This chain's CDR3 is CASSLRDPSNYGYTF. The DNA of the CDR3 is TGTGCCAGCAGCCTCCGGGACCCTTCTAACTATGGCTACACCTTC.

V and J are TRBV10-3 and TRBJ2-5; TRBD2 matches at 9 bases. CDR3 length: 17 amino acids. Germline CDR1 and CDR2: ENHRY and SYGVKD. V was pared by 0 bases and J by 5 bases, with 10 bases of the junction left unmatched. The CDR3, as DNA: TGTGCCATCAGTGAGTCCCCGACTAGCGGTCCTGGGGAGACCCAGTACTTC. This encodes CAISESPTSGPGETQYF.

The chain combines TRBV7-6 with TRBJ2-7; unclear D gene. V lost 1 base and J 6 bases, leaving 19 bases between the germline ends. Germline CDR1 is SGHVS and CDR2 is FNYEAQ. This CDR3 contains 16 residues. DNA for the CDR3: TGTGCCAGCAGCTTAGGAATTGGAACCTCCCGAGGCGAGCAGTACTTC. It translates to CASSLGIGTSRGEQYF. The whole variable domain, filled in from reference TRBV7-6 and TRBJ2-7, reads GAGVSQSPRYKVTKRGQDVALRCDPISGHVSLYWYRQALGQGPEFLTYFNYEAQQDKSGLPNDRFSAERPEGSISTLTIQRTEQRDSAMYRCASSLGIGTSRGEQYFGPGTRLTVT.

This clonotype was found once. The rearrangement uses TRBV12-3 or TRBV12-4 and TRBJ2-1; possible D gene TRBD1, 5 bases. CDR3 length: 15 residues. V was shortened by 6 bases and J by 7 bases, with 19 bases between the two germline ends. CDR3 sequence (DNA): TGTGCCAGCAGCGACAGTCCAACAGAGGTGAATGAGCAGTTCTTC. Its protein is CASSDSPTEVNEQFF.

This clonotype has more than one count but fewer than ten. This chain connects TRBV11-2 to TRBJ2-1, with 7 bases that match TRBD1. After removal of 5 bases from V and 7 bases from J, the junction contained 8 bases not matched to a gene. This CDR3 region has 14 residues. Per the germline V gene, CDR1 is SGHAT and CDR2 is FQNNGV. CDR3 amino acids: CASSLMGQSNEQFF. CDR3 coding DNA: TGTGCCAGCAGCCTGATGGGACAGTCAAATGAGCAGTTCTTC. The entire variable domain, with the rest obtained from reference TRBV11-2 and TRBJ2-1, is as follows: EAGVAQSPRYKIIEKRQSVAFWCNPISGHATLYWYQQILGQGPKLLIQFQNNGVVDDSQLPKDRFSAERLKGVDSTLKIQPAKLEDSAVYLCASSLMGQSNEQFFGPGTRLTVL.

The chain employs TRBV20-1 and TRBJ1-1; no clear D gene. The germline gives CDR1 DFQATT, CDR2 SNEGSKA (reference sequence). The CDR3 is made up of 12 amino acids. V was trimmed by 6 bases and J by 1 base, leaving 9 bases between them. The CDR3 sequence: CSAAVGNTEAFF. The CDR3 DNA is TGCAGTGCAGCTGTCGGGAACACTGAAGCTTTCTTT.

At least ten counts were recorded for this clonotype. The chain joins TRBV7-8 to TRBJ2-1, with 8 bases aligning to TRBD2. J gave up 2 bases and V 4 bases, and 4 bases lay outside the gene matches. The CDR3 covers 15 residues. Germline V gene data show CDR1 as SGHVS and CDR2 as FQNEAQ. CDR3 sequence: CASSSSGSPYNEQFF. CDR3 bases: TGTGCCAGCAGCTCGAGCGGGAGTCCCTACAATGAGCAGTTCTTC.

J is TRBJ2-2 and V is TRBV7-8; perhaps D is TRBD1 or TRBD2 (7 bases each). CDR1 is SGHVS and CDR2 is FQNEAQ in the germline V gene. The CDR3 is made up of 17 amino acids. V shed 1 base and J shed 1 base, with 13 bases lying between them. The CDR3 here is CASSLEGGGGNTGELFF. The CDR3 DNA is TGTGCCAGCAGCTTAGAAGGGGGCGGGGGGAACACCGGGGAGCTGTTTTTT.

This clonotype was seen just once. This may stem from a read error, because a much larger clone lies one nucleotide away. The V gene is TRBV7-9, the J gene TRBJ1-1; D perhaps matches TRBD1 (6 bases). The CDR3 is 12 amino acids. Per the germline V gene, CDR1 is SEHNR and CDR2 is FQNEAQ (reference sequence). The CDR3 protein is CASREGGSEALF. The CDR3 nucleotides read TGTGCCAGCAGAGAGGGGGGGTCTGAAGCTTTATTT.

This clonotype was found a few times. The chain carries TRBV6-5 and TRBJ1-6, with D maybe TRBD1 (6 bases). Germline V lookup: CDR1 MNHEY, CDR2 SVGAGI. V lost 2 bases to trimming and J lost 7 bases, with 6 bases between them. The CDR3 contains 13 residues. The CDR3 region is CASSYDRNSPLHF. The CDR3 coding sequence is TGTGCCAGCAGTTACGACAGGAATTCACCCCTCCACTTT.

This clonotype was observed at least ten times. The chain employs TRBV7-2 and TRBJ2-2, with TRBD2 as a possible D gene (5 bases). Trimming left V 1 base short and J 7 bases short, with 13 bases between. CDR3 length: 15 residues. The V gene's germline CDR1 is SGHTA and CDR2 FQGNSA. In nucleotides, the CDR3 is TGTGCCAGCAGCTTAGTATGGCTAGCTGACGGGGAGCTGTTTTTT. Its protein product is CASSLVWLADGELFF. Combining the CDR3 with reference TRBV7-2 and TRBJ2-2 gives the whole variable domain GAGVSQSPSNKVTEKGKDVELRCDPISGHTALYWYRQSLGQGLEFLIYFQGNSAPDKSGLPSDRFSAERTGGSVSTLTIQRTQQEDSAVYLCASSLVWLADGELFFGEGSRLTVL.

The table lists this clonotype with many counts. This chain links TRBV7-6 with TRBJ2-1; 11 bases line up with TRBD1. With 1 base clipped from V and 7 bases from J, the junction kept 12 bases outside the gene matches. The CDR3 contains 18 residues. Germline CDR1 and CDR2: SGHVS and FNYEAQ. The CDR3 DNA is TGTGCCAGCAGCTTAGAACCCCCCGAGGGACAGGGGGTGAATGAGCAGTTCTTC. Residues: CASSLEPPEGQGVNEQFF.

In DNA, the CDR3 is TGTGCCAGCTCAAGCGGGAGATACGCAGATACGCAGTATTTT. It encodes CASSSGRYADTQYF. This chain joins TRBV19 and TRBJ2-3, with 8 positions matching TRBD2. V trimming: 9 bases; J trimming: 4 bases; junction bases outside the gene matches: 9. In germline, CDR1 is LNHDA, CDR2 SQIVND (reference sequence). This CDR3 region has 14 residues.